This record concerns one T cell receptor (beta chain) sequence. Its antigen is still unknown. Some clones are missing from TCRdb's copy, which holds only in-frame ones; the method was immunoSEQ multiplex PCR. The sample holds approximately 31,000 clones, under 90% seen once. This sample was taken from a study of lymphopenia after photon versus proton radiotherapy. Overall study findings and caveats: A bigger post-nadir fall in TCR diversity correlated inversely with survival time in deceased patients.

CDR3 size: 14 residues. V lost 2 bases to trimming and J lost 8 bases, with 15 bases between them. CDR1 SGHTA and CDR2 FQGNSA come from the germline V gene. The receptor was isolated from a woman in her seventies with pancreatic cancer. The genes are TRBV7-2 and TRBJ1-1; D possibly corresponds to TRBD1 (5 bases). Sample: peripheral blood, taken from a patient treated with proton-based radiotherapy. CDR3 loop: CASSLLAGAAEAFF. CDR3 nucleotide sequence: TGTGCCAGCAGCTTATTGGCCGGGGCAGCCGAAGCTTTCTTT.